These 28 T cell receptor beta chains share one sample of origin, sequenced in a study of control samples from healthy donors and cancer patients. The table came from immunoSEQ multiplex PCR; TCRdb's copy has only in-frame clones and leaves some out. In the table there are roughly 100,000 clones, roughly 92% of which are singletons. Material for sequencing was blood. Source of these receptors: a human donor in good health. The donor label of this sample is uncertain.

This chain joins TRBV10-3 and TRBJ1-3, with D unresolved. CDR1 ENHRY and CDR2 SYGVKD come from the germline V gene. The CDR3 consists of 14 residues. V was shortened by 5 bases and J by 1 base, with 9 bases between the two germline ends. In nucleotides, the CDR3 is TGTGCCATCAGTACAGCCCTTTCTGGAAACACCATATATTTT. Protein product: CAISTALSGNTIYF.

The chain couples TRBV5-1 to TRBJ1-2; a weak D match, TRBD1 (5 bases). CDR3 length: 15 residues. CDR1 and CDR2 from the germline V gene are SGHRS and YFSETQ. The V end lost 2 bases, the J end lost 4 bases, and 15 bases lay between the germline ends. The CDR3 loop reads CASSFDRNNRYGYTF. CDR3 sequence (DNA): TGCGCCAGCAGCTTCGACAGAAACAATCGCTATGGCTACACCTTC.

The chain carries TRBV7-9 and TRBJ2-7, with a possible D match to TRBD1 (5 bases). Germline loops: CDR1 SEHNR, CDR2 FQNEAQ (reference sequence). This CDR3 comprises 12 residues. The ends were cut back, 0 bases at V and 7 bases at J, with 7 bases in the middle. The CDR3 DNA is TGTGCCAGCAGCTTAGCCCAGGGTGAGCAGTACTTC. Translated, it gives CASSLAQGEQYF.

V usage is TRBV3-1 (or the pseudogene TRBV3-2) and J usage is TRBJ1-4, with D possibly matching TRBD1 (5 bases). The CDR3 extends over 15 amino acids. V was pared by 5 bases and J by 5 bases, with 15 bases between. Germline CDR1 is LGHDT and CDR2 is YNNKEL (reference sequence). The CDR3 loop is CASSRTQGTNEKLFF. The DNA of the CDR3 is TGTGCCAGCAGCAGAACCCAGGGAACCAATGAAAAACTGTTTTTT.

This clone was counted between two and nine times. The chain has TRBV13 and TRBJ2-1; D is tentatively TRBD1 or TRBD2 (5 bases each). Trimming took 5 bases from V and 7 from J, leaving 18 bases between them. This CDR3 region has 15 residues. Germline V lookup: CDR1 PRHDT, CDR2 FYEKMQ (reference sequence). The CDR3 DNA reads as TGTGCCAGCAGCCCCCGCCCCAGGGAGTGGAATGAGCAGTTCTTC. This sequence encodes CASSPRPREWNEQFF.

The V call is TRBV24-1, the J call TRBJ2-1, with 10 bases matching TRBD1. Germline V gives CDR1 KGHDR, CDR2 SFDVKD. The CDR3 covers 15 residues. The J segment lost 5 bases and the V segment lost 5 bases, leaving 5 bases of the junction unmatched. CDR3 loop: CATSGDRGLNNEQFF. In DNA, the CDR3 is TGTGCCACCAGTGGCGACAGGGGGCTTAACAATGAGCAGTTCTTC.

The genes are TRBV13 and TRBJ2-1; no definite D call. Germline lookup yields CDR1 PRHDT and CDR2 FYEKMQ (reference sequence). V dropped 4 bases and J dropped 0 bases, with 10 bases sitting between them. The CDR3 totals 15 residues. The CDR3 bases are TGTGCCAGCAGCTGGCGAGTCGGCTCCTACAATGAGCAGTTCTTC. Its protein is CASSWRVGSYNEQFF.

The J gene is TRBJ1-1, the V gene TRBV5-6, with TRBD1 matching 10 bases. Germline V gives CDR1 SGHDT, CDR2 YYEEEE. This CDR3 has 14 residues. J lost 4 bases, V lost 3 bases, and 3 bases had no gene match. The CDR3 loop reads CASSSGQGSTEAFF. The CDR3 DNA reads TGTGCCAGCAGCTCGGGACAGGGGTCCACTGAAGCTTTCTTT.

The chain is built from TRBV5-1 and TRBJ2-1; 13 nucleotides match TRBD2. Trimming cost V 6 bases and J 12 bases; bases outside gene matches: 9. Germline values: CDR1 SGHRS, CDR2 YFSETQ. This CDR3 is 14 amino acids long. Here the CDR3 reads CASTGLAGEPRQFF. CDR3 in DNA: TGCGCCAGCACCGGACTAGCGGGGGAGCCTAGGCAGTTCTTC.

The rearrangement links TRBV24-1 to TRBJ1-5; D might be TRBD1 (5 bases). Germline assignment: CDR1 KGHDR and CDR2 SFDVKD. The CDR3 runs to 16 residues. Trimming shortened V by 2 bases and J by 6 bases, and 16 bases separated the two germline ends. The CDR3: CATSDSSGGWGQPQHF. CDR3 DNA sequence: TGTGCCACCAGTGATTCGTCCGGGGGTTGGGGTCAGCCCCAGCATTTT.

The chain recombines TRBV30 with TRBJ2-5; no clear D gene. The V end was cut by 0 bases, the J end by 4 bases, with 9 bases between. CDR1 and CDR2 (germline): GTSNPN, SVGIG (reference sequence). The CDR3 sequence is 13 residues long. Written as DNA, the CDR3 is TGTGCCTGGAGTGTAGGGCTAGGAGAGACCCAGTACTTC. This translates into CAWSVGLGETQYF.

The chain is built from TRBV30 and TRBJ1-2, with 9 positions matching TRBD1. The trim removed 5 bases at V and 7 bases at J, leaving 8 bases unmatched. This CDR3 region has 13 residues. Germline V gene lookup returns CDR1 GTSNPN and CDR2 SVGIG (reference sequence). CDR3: CAWQDRGGSGYTF. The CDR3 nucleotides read TGTGCCTGGCAGGACAGGGGAGGATCTGGCTACACCTTC.

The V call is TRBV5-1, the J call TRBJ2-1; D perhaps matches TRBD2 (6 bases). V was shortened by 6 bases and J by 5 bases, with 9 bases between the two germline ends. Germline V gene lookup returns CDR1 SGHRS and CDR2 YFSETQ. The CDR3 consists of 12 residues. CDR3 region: CASNTGDNEQFF. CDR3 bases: TGCGCCAGCAACACGGGAGACAATGAGCAGTTCTTC.

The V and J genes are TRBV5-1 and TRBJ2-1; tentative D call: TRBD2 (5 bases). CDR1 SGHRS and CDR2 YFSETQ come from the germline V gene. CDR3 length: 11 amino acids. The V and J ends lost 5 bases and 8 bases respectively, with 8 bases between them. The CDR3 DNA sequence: TGCGCCAGCAGTCTAGCTTATGAGCAGTTCTTC. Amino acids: CASSLAYEQFF.

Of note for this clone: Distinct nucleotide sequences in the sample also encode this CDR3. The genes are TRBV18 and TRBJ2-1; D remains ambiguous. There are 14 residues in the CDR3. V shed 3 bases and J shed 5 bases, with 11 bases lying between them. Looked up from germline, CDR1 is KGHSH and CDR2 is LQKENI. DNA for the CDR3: TGTGCCAGCTCACCCCGACCGTTACACAATGAGCAGTTCTTC. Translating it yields CASSPRPLHNEQFF.

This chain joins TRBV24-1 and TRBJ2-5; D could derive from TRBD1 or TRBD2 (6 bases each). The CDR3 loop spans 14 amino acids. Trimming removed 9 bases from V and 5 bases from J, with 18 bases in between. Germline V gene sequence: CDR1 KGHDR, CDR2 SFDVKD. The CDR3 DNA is TGTGCCACCGGTCCTCCGGGGGCCGTGGAGACCCAGTACTTC. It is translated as CATGPPGAVETQYF.

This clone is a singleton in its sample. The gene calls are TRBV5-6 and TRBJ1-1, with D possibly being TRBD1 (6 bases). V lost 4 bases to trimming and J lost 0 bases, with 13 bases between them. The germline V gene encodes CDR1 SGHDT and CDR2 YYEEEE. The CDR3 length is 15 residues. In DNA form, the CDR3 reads TGTGCCAGCAGCGACCGAGACAGGATGAACACTGAAGCTTTCTTT. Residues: CASSDRDRMNTEAFF.

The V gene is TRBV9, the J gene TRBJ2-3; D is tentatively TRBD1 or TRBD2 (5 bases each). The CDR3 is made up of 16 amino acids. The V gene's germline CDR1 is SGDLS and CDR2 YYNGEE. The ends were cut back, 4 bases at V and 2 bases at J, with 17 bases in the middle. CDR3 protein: CASSPHPGPTTDTQYF. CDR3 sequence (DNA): TGTGCCAGCAGCCCACACCCGGGACCGACCACAGATACGCAGTATTTT.

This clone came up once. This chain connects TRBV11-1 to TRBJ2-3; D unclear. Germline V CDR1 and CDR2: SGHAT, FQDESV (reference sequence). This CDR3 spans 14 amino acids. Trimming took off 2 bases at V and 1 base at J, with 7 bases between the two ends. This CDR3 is CASSLSQGTDTQYF. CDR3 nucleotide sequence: TGTGCCAGCAGCTTATCCCAGGGCACAGATACGCAGTATTTT. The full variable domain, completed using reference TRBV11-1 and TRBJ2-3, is EAEVAQSPRYKITEKSQAVAFWCDPISGHATLYWYRQILGQGPELLVQFQDESVVDDSQLPKDRFSAERLKGVDSTLKIQPAELGDSAMYLCASSLSQGTDTQYFGPGTRLTVL.

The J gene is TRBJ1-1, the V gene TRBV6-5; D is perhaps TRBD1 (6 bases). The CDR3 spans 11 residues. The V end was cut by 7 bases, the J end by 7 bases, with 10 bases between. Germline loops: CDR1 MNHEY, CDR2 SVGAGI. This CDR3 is CASNRGDEAFF. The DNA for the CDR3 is TGTGCCAGCAATAGGGGGGATGAAGCTTTCTTT.

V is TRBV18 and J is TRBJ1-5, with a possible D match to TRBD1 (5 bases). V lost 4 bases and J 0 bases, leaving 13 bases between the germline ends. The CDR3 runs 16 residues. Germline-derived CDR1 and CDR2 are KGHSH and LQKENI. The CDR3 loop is CASSHPGAYSNQPQHF. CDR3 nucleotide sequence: TGTGCCAGCTCACACCCCGGGGCTTATAGCAATCAGCCCCAGCATTTT.

CDR3 nucleotide sequence: TGTGCCAGCAACCAAGGGGGCTCTGGGGCCAACGTCCTGACTTTC. Its protein product is CASNQGGSGANVLTF. This rearrangement joins TRBV7-2 to TRBJ2-6; tentative D call: TRBD1 (6 bases). The ends were cut back, 7 bases at V and 0 bases at J, with 10 bases in the middle. In germline, CDR1 is SGHTA, CDR2 FQGNSA. The CDR3 totals 15 residues.

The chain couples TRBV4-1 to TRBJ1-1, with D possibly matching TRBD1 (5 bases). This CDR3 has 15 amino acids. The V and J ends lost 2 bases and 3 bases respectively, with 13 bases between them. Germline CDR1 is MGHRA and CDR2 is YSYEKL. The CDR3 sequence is CASSQIARAHTEAFF. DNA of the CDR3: TGCGCCAGCAGCCAAATTGCCAGGGCGCACACTGAAGCTTTCTTT.

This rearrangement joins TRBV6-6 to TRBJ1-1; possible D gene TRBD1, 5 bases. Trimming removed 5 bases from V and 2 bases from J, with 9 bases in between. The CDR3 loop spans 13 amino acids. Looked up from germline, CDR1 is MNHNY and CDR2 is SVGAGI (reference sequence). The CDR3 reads CASSKTVNTEAFF. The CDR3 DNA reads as TGTGCCAGCAGTAAGACAGTAAACACTGAAGCTTTCTTT.

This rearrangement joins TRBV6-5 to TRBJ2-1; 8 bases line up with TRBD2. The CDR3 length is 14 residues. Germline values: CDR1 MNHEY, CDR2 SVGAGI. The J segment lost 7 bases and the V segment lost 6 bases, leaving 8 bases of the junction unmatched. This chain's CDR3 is CASSDGGTRNEQFF. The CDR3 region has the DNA TGTGCCAGCAGCGATGGAGGGACTAGGAATGAGCAGTTCTTC.

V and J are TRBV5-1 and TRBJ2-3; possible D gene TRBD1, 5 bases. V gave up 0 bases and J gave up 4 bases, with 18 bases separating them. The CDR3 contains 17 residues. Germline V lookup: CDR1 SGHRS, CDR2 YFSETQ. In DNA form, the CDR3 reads TGCGCCAGCAGCTTGGAAGGGGCAGGGAAGATAGCAGATACGCAGTATTTT. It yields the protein CASSLEGAGKIADTQYF.

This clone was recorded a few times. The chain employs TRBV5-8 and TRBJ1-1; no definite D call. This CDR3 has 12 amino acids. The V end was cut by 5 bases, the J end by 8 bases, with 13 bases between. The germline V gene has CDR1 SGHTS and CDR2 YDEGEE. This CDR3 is CASSPGILEAFF. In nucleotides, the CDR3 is TGTGCCAGCAGTCCGGGCATTCTGGAAGCTTTCTTT.

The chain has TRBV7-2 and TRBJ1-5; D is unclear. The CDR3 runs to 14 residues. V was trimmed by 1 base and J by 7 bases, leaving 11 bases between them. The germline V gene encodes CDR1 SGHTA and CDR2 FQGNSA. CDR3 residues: CASSLGLAEQPQHF. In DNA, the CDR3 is TGTGCCAGCAGCTTAGGCCTAGCGGAGCAGCCCCAGCATTTT.